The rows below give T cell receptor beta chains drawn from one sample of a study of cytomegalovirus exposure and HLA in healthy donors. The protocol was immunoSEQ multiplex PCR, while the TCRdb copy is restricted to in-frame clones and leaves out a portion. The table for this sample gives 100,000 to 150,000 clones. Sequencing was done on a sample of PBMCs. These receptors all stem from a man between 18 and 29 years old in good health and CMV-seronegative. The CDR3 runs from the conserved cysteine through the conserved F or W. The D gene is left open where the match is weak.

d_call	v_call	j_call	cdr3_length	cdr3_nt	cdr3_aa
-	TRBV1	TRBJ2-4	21	TGCACCAGCAGCCAAGATCGGAACCAGGGGGCCGGTTTTAAAGCCAAAAACATTCAGTACTTC	CTSSQDRNQGAGFKAKNIQYF
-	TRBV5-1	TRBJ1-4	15	TGCGCCAGCAGCTTGAAGCCAGAGGGTTATGAAAAACTGTTTTTT	CASSLKPEGYEKLFF
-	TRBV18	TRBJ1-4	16	TGTGCCAGCTCACCACTTACGGGACACCAAAATGAAAAACTGTTTTTT	CASSPLTGHQNEKLFF
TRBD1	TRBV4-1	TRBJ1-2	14	TGCGCCAGCAGCCACCTCCAGGGGGCGGAGGGCTACACCTTC	CASSHLQGAEGYTF
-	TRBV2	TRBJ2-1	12	TGTGCCAGCAGTGAACGGGGGAATGAGCAGTTCTTC	CASSERGNEQFF
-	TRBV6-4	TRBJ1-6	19	TGTGCCAGCCGGGGGTGGAGGAAACGGGCTGACTCCTATAATTCACCCCTCCACTTT	CASRGWRKRADSYNSPLHF
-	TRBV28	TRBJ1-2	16	TGTGCCAGCAGTTTACCATTCCTGACAGATAACTATGGCTACACCTTC	CASSLPFLTDNYGYTF
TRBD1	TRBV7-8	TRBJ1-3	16	TGTGCCAGCAGCCTACGGACAGGGGAGTCTGGAAACACCATATATTTT	CASSLRTGESGNTIYF
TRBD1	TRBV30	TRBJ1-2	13	TGTGCCTGGAGAAAAAGGAGGGGGCTTGGCTACACCTTC	CAWRKRRGLGYTF
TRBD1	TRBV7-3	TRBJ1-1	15	TGTGCCAGCCGGGACAGGGGGTCCGGGGGCACTGAAGCTTTCTTT	CASRDRGSGGTEAFF
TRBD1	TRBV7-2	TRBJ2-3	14	TGTGCCAGCAGGCAGGGGGCTAGCACAGATACGCAGTATTTT	CASRQGASTDTQYF
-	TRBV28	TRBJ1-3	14	TGTGCCGGCCGACAGTCTCTCTCTGGAAACACCATATATTTT	CAGRQSLSGNTIYF
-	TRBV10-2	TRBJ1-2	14	TGCGCCAGCAGTCAGTCCGCCTACTTCTATGGCTACACCTTC	CASSQSAYFYGYTF
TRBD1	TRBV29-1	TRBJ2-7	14	TGCAGCGTGGGGGGCGGACAGGGTTCCTACGAGCAGTACTTC	CSVGGGQGSYEQYF
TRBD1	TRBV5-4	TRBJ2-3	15	TGTGCCAGCAGCTTTTCAGGACAGGGTCGGGATACGCAGTATTTT	CASSFSGQGRDTQYF
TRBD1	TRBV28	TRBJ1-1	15	TGTGCCAGCAGCCGAATTGGACAGGACCACACTGAAGCTTTCTTT	CASSRIGQDHTEAFF
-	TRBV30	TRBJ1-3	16	TGTGCCTGGAGTCTGCCACCAGGGGTCTCTGGAAACACCATATATTTT	CAWSLPPGVSGNTIYF
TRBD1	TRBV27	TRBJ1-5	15	TGTGCCAGCGCGATTATGACAGGGGTCGCCCAGCCCCAGCATTTT	CASAIMTGVAQPQHF
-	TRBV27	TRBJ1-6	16	TGTGCCAGCAGTCTATCCGACAGAGCACCTAATTCACCCCTCCACTTT	CASSLSDRAPNSPLHF
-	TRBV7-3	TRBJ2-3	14	TGTGCCAGCAGCTTAAGTCCCGGTACAGATACGCAGTATTTT	CASSLSPGTDTQYF
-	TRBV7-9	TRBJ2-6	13	TGTGCCAGCAGCCCGACAGGGGCCAACGTCCTGACTTTC	CASSPTGANVLTF
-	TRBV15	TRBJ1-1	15	TGTGCCACCAGCAGAGATCGGAGGGTCCACACTGAAGCTTTCTTT	CATSRDRRVHTEAFF
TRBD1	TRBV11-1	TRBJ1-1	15	TGTGCCAGCAGCATGACAGGGGGCGCGGGGGAAAAAGCTTTCTTT	CASSMTGGAGEKAFF
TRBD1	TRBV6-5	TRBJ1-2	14	TGTGCCAGCAGTTTGGCAGGGGGCAAATATGGCTACACCTTC	CASSLAGGKYGYTF
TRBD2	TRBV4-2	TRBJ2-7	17	TGTGCCAGCAGCCAAGATCTCGTTCCTAGCGGCTCCTACGAGCAGTACTTC	CASSQDLVPSGSYEQYF
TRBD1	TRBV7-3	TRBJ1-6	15	TGTGCCAGCAGCTTAAATGGAGGGGGCGATTCACCCCTCCACTTT	CASSLNGGGDSPLHF
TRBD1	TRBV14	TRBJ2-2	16	TGTGCCAGCAGCCGACGGACAGGGTCGGGCACCGGGGAGCTGTTTTTT	CASSRRTGSGTGELFF
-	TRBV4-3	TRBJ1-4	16	TGCGCCAGCAGCTCCAGGGCGGGGCGGGGTAATGAAAAACTGTTTTTT	CASSSRAGRGNEKLFF
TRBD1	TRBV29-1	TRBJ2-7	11	TGCAGCGCGACAGGGAACTACGAGCAGTACTTC	CSATGNYEQYF
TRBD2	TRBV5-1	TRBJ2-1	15	TGCGCCAGCAGCCCCGGACTAGCGGGGGAGTCAGAGCAGTTCTTC	CASSPGLAGESEQFF
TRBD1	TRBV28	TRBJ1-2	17	TGTGCCAGCAGTCTCCCCGATCTCACAGGGGCAAGCTATGGCTACACCTTC	CASSLPDLTGASYGYTF
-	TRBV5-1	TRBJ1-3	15	TGCGCCAGCAGCTTGGACCCGAACGAGGGAAACACCATATATTTT	CASSLDPNEGNTIYF
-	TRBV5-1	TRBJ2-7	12	TGCGCCAGCAGCTTGGACAGACACGAGCAGTACTTC	CASSLDRHEQYF
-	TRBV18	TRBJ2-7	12	TGTGCCAGCTCACCCTATGGAGGAGAGCAGTACTTC	CASSPYGGEQYF
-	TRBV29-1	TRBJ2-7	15	TGCAGCGTTGAAGGTATCGGACAGCGATCCTACGAGCAGTACTTC	CSVEGIGQRSYEQYF
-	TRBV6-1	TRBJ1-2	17	TGTGCCAGCAGTCAAGTAGCGGGGGGGACGAGGGCCTATGGCTACACCTTC	CASSQVAGGTRAYGYTF
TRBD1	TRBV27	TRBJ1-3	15	TGTGCCAGCGGGCCGGGACAGGGGCTAAGGAACACCATATATTTT	CASGPGQGLRNTIYF
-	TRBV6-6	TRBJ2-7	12	TGTGCCACCTCCCTGGGGGGCTACGAGCAGTACTTC	CATSLGGYEQYF
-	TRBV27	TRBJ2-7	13	TGTGCCAGCAGTCTACAGGGAAACTACGAGCAGTACTTC	CASSLQGNYEQYF
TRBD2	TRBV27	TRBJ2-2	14	TGTGCCAGTAAGCGGGGGCCTAACACCGGGGAGCTGTTTTTT	CASKRGPNTGELFF
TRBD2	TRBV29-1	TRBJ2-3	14	TGCAGCGGCCAGACTAGCGGGAGCCCAGATACGCAGTATTTT	CSGQTSGSPDTQYF
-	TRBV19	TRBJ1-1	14	TGTGCCAGTATCGGGAGGGCAGGGAGCACTGAAGCTTTCTTT	CASIGRAGSTEAFF
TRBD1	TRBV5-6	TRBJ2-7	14	TGTGCCAGCTTCGGACAGGCACACTCCTACGAGCAGTACTTC	CASFGQAHSYEQYF
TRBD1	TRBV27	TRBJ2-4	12	TGTGCCAGCCGGACAGGGAAAAACATTCAGTACTTC	CASRTGKNIQYF
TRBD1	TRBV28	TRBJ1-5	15	TGTGCCAGCAGTTCCCCGGGACAGGGAAGACAGCCCCAGCATTTT	CASSSPGQGRQPQHF